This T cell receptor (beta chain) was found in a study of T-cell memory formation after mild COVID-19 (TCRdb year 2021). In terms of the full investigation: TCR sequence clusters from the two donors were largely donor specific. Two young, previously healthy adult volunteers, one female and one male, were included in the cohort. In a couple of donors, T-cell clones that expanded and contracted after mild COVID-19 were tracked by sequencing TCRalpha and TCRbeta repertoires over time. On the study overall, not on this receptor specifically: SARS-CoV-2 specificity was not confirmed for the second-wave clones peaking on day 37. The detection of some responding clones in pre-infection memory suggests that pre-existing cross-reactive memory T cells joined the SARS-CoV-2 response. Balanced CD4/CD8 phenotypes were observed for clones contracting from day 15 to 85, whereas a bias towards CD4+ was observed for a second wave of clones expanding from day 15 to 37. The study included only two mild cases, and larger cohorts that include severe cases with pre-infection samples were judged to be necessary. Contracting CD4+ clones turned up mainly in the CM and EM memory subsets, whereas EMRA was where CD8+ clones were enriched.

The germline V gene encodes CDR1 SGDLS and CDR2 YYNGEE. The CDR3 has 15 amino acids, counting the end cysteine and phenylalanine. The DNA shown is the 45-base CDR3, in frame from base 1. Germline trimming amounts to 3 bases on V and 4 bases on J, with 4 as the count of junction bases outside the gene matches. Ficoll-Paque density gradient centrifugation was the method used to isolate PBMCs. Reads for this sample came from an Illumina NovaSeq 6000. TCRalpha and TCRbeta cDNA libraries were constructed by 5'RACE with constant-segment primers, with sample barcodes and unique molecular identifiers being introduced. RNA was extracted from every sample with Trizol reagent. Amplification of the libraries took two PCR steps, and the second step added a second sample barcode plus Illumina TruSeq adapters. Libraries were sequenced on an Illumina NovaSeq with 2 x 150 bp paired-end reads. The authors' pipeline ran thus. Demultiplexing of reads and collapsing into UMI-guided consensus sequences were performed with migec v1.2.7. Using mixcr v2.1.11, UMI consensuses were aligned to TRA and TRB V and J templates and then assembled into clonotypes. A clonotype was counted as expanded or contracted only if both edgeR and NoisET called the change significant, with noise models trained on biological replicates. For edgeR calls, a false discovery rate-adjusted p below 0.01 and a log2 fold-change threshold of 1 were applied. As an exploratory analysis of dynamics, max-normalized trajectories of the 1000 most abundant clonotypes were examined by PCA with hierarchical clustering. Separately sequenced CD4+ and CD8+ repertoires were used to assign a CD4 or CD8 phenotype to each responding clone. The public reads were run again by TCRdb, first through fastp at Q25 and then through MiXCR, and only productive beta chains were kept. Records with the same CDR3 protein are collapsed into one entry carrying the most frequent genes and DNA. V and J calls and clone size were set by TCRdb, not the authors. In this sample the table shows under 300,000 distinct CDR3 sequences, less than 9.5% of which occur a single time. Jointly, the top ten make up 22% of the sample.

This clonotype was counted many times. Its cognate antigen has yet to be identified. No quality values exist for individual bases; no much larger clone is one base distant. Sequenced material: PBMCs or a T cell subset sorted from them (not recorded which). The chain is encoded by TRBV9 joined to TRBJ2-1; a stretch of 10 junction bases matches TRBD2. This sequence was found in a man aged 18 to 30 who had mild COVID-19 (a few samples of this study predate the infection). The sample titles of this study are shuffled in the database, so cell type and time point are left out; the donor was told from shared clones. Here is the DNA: TGTGCCAGCAGCGGGGGAGCGGGGGGGTACAATGAGCAGTTCTTC. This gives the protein CASSGGAGGYNEQFF.